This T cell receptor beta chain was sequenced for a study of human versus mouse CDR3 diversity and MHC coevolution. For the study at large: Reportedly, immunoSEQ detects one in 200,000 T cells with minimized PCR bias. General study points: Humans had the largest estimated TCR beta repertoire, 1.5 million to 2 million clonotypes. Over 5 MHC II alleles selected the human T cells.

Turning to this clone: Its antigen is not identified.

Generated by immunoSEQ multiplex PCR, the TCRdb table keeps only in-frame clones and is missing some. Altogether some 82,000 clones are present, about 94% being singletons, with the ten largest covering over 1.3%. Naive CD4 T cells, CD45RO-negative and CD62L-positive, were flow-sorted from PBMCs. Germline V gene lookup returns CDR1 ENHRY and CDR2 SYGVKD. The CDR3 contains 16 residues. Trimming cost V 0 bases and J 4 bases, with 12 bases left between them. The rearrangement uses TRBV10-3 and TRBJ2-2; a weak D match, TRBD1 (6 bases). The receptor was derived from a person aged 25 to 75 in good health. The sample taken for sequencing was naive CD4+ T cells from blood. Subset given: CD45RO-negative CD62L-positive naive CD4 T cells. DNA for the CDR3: TGTGCCATCAGTGAGTCGACAGGTAAAGGCACCGGGGAGCTGTTTTTT. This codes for CAISESTGKGTGELFF.